This is a list of T cell receptor beta chains from one sample in a study of blood T cell repertoires in COVID-19. Assay: immunoSEQ multiplex PCR; the TCRdb copy retains only in-frame clones and omits some. The table shows about 82,000 clones, with around 81% occurring only once. The sample comprised peripheral blood. Source of these receptors: an elderly man with active or convalescent COVID-19. The CDR3 runs from the conserved cysteine through the conserved F or W.

>17|TRBV5-1|TRBJ2-2
CASSRDGQGTNTGELFF
>15|TRBV19|TRBJ1-4
CASSDRTGGNEKLFF
>19|TRBV7-6|TRBJ2-3
CASSRVGSGASGGTDTQYF
>14|TRBV20-1|TRBJ2-5
CSASGGGVWETQYF
>19|TRBV3-1/TRBV3-2|TRBJ2-3
CASSQDTSGTGLRTDTQYF
>12|TRBV3-1/TRBV3-2|TRBJ1-1
CASSQGQIEAFF
>16|TRBV9|TRBJ1-3
CASSKQGRDSGNTIYF
>13|TRBV19|TRBJ1-3
CASSTVSGNTIYF
>16|TRBV14|TRBJ2-3
CASSHYSSGFTDTQYF
>14|TRBV2|TRBJ2-5
CASCKLAGQETQYF
>16|TRBV1|TRBJ2-6
CTSFRGLASGANVLTF
>16|TRBV19|TRBJ1-4
CASSGDRAGSNEKLFF
>17|TRBV11-2|TRBJ2-1
CASSFGTSGSSYNEQFF
>13|TRBV2|TRBJ1-5
CASSGVGPLPQHF
>13|TRBV10-2|TRBJ1-6
CASSDHYNSPLHF
>17|TRBV2|TRBJ2-1
CASRPPSGTWGVGEQFF
>15|TRBV19|TRBJ2-5
CASRPTGTSQETQYF
>15|TRBV5-1|TRBJ1-2
CASSSGTGGGYGYTF
>16|TRBV25-1|TRBJ2-1
CASSEFSGGPYNEQFF
>14|TRBV7-2|TRBJ2-1
CASSLGQGGNEQFF
>14|TRBV5-1|TRBJ2-6
CASSTGSGANVLTF
>12|TRBV29-1|TRBJ2-5
CSVVAAKETQYF
>16|TRBV28|TRBJ2-5
CASSSRLGRSQETQYF
>13|TRBV19|TRBJ1-2
CASNPDRNYGYTF
>19|TRBV5-4|TRBJ2-4
CASSFPTGGQEAAKNIQYF
>15|TRBV5-5|TRBJ1-5
CASSLLHRGNQPQHF
>16|TRBV12-5|TRBJ2-1
CASGSPRGGSAYEQFF
>15|TRBV2|TRBJ1-2
CATLPQARISYGYTF
>12|TRBV15|TRBJ1-3
CATSNRGNTIYF
>14|TRBV15|TRBJ2-6
CATRTDSGANVLTF
>16|TRBV5-4|TRBJ1-4
CASSFTGDATNEKLFF
>14|TRBV12-5|TRBJ1-5
CASGFSGAGQPQHF
>22|TRBV6-6|TRBJ2-3
CASSRQRAGGTSGSGVTDTQYF
>14|TRBV30|TRBJ1-1
CAWSLEGGRTEAFF
>14|TRBV6-5|TRBJ2-2
CASSTTVNTGELFF
>15|TRBV12-5|TRBJ2-1
CASATTSGRVDEQFF
>13|TRBV10-1|TRBJ1-2
CASSESIEYGYTF
>19|TRBV4-1|TRBJ2-1
CASSQTNLAGGRTYNEQFF
>17|TRBV5-4|TRBJ2-2
CASSPKGGQMGTGELFF
>14|TRBV2|TRBJ1-2
CASSFTGGARGYTF
>14|TRBV29-1|TRBJ2-1
CSVVVAGHYNEQFF
>15|TRBV7-3|TRBJ1-1
CASSFSSGGNTEAFF
>16|TRBV16|TRBJ1-1
CASSPNSGMGYSEAFF
>15|TRBV15|TRBJ2-1
CATSRETGTRGEQFF
>15|TRBV3-1/TRBV3-2|TRBJ1-6
CASSQAPGVGSPLHF
>15|TRBV15|TRBJ1-5
CATSRDVAGDQPQHF
>16|TRBV19|TRBJ2-5
CASSIVSSGGQETQYF
>13|TRBV11-2|TRBJ1-3
CASSLFTGNTIYF